Shown below are 30 T cell receptor beta chains from a single sample sequenced in a study of blood T cells in healthy people across ages. Sample-barcoded 5' priming and a J-beta primer mix drove a second PCR of 7 to 11 cycles. MiXCR, run by TCRdb on the 5' RACE reads, gives a single entry per CDR3 protein. The profile shows some 700,000 distinct CDR3 sequences, 22% of them singletons. Sequencing input: blood. All receptors come from a man between 70 and 80 years old in good health.

This clonotype was detected a few times. The chain has TRBV29-1 and TRBJ1-1; no clear D gene. Germline-derived CDR1 and CDR2 are SQVTM and ANQGSEA. Trimming took 4 bases from V and 8 from J, leaving 14 bases between them. CDR3 length: 12 amino acids. CDR3 sequence (DNA): TGCAGCGTTGCCCCCCCGTCCAGAGAAGCTTTCTTT. Its translation is CSVAPPSREAFF.

V usage is TRBV11-2 and J usage is TRBJ2-1; 7 bases align to TRBD2. The CDR3 covers 15 residues. After removal of 5 bases from V and 7 bases from J, the junction contained 11 bases not matched to a gene. Germline V gene data show CDR1 as SGHAT and CDR2 as FQNNGV. CDR3 nucleotide sequence: TGTGCCAGCAGCCCTTTTGGCGGGGGTAGGAATGAGCAGTTCTTC. Translating it yields CASSPFGGGRNEQFF.

Points on this clonotype: One end of the junction fails to match germline, which may point to a read error. The chain has TRBV20-1 and TRBJ2-3; 9 nucleotides match TRBD2. Germline loops: CDR1 DFQATT, CDR2 SNEGSKA (reference sequence). This CDR3 comprises 17 residues. The DNA of the CDR3 is TGCAGTGTGGGAGCGGGAGGAGCTAGTTTTGGGACAGATACGCAGTACTTT. It yields the protein CSVGAGGASFGTDTQYF.

This clonotype was detected only a few times. This sequence joins TRBV4-1 and TRBJ1-1, with 9 positions matching TRBD1. Germline V gene data show CDR1 as MGHRA and CDR2 as YSYEKL. The junction had 13 bases not matched to a gene; V was cut back by 3 bases and J by 2 bases. The length of the CDR3 is 18 residues. CDR3 amino acids: CASSHPPGQGSRNTEAFF. CDR3 sequence (DNA): TGCGCCAGCAGCCATCCGCCGGGACAGGGTTCCCGCAACACTGAAGCTTTCTTT.

This clonotype was detected a few times. The chain uses TRBV7-6 and TRBJ2-3; 8 bases map to TRBD2. The CDR3 contains 19 residues. With 4 bases clipped from V and 2 bases from J, the junction kept 17 bases outside the gene matches. Germline V gene sequence: CDR1 SGHVS, CDR2 FNYEAQ. The CDR3, as DNA: TGTGCCAGCAGCTACCCCGTGGTGGATAGCGGGGAACCCACAGATACGCAGTATTTT. The encoded protein is CASSYPVVDSGEPTDTQYF.

The chain employs TRBV12-5 and TRBJ2-1, with a possible D match to TRBD2 (6 bases). Germline assignment: CDR1 LGHNT and CDR2 FRNRAP. Deletions cut 0 bases from V and 4 bases from J, with 13 bases between. The CDR3 is 16 residues long. CDR3 sequence: CASGLVGLPLYNEQFF. The DNA for the CDR3 is TGTGCTAGTGGTTTGGTCGGACTACCGCTGTACAATGAGCAGTTCTTC.

On this clonotype itself: A read error may explain this, as a much larger clone is one base away. This chain links TRBV12-3 or TRBV12-4 with TRBJ1-5; no definite D call. This CDR3 has 14 residues. CDR3 residues: CAGSSGLPNQPQHF. CDR3 bases: TGTGCCGGCAGTTCAGGCTTACCAAATCAGCCCCAGCATTTT.

This clonotype was seen only a few times. V gene TRBV6-5 combines with J gene TRBJ2-7; 11 nucleotides agree with TRBD2. The trim removed 6 bases at V and 5 bases at J, leaving 6 bases unmatched. CDR3 length equals 14 residues. Germline values: CDR1 MNHEY, CDR2 SVGAGI. The CDR3 is CASRASGRSNEQYV. The CDR3 DNA reads as TGTGCCAGCAGGGCTAGCGGGAGGTCTAACGAGCAGTACGTC.

The V gene is TRBV5-1, the J gene TRBJ2-1; D is possibly TRBD2 (6 bases). V was cut by 4 bases and J by 5 bases, with 16 bases left in between. CDR1 and CDR2 from the germline V gene are SGHRS and YFSETQ. This CDR3 has 15 amino acids. The CDR3 sequence is CASSGGRSRDNEQFF. The CDR3 nucleotides read TGCGCCAGCAGCGGAGGGCGCAGTAGGGACAATGAGCAGTTCTTC.

V is TRBV20-1 and J is TRBJ1-2, with 9 nucleotides matching TRBD1. J lost 4 bases, V lost 3 bases, and 21 bases had no gene match. Germline V gene sequence: CDR1 DFQATT, CDR2 SNEGSKA (reference sequence). This CDR3 comprises 19 residues. The CDR3 protein is CSASPTQSRTGVGSYGYTF. The CDR3 region has the DNA TGCAGTGCTAGTCCCACACAATCCCGGACAGGGGTGGGAAGCTATGGCTACACCTTC.

This rearrangement joins TRBV11-2 to TRBJ1-2, with D perhaps matching TRBD1 (5 bases). The CDR3 consists of 14 residues. The ends were cut back, 4 bases at V and 3 bases at J, with 12 bases in the middle. Germline V gene data show CDR1 as SGHAT and CDR2 as FQNNGV. The CDR3 coding sequence is TGTGCCAGCAGCTCCTCGACAGCTTACTATGGCTACACCTTC. It encodes CASSSSTAYYGYTF.

This clonotype has at least ten counts. The rearrangement links TRBV7-6 to TRBJ1-2; D gene unclear. Trimming pared 1 base from V and 8 bases from J, leaving 14 bases between. The CDR3 totals 14 residues. CDR1 and CDR2 from the germline V gene are SGHVS and FNYEAQ. The CDR3 spells CASSLDRRSTGYTF. The CDR3 DNA is TGTGCCAGCAGCTTAGATCGGCGGTCTACGGGCTACACCTTC.

This clonotype has more than one count but fewer than ten. The chain has TRBV5-1 and TRBJ2-3; D uncertain. The V end was cut by 4 bases, the J end by 1 base, with 10 bases between. The length of the CDR3 is 14 residues. Germline CDR1 and CDR2: SGHRS and YFSETQ. DNA of the CDR3: TGCGCCAGCAGCCCCTCGGCTGGCACAGATACGCAGTATTTT. Translating gives CASSPSAGTDTQYF.

This clonotype came up a few times. V is TRBV6-6 and J is TRBJ2-7, with 8 nucleotides matching TRBD1. The CDR3 consists of 16 residues. Germline CDR1 reads MNHNY; CDR2 reads SVGAGI (reference sequence). V dropped 1 base and J dropped 5; count of bases not matched to a gene: 10. CDR3 amino acids: CASSYLWTGTSHEQYF. For the CDR3, the DNA is TGTGCCAGCAGTTACTTGTGGACAGGGACTTCCCACGAGCAGTACTTC.

The rearrangement joins TRBV20-1 to TRBJ2-5, with D perhaps TRBD1 (5 bases). The CDR3 is 14 residues long. With 6 bases removed from V and 3 bases from J, the gap between germline ends came to 17 bases. Germline assignment: CDR1 DFQATT and CDR2 SNEGSKA (reference sequence). The CDR3 here is CSAQPPSGKETQYF. The CDR3 DNA sequence: TGCAGTGCCCAACCCCCGTCAGGGAAAGAGACCCAGTACTTC.

This clonotype was recorded only once. This rearrangement joins TRBV29-1 to TRBJ2-1, with 9 nucleotides matching TRBD2. V shed 3 bases, J shed 4 bases, and the junction held 10 bases outside the gene matches. The length of the CDR3 is 16 residues. CDR1 is SQVTM and CDR2 is ANQGSEA in the germline V gene. CDR3 bases: TGCAGCGTTGAGCCACCGAGACTAGCGGTTTACAATGAGCAGTTCTTC. This encodes CSVEPPRLAVYNEQFF.

V and J are TRBV24-1 and TRBJ2-5; the match to TRBD2 covers 13 bases. This CDR3 is built from 15 residues. Per germline, CDR1 KGHDR and CDR2 SFDVKD. V was clipped by 12 bases and J by 4 bases; unmatched bases: 10. CDR3 region: CASSTSGRIGETQYF. Here the CDR3 DNA reads TGTGCCTCTTCGACTAGCGGGAGGATCGGAGAGACCCAGTACTTC.

This clonotype was recorded at least ten times. DNA of the CDR3: TGTGCCAGCAGCTTAAGTCCACAGCTAAATACGCAGTATTTT. This sequence encodes CASSLSPQLNTQYF. The rearrangement uses TRBV7-8 and TRBJ2-3; D remains unclear. The CDR3 is 14 residues long. Trimming cost V 2 bases and J 7 bases, with 13 bases left between them. Per germline, CDR1 SGHVS and CDR2 FQNEAQ.

The chain recombines TRBV27 with TRBJ1-1; TRBD1 aligns across 9 bases. CDR3 length equals 15 residues. CDR1 and CDR2 from the germline V gene are MNHEY and SMNVEV (reference sequence). Losses at the gene ends were 3 bases for V and 4 bases for J; bases not matched to a gene: 6. The CDR3, as DNA: TGTGCCAGCAGTTTTGGGGACAGGGCAGGCACTGAAGCTTTCTTT. Protein: CASSFGDRAGTEAFF.

The J gene is TRBJ2-3, the V gene TRBV20-1; 11 bases match TRBD2. With V trimmed by 4 bases and J by 2 bases, 5 bases remained unmatched. The CDR3 consists of 15 residues. Germline V gene sequence: CDR1 DFQATT, CDR2 SNEGSKA (reference sequence). The CDR3 sequence is CSATRLAGLTDTQYF. For the CDR3, the DNA is TGCAGTGCTACCCGACTAGCGGGGCTCACAGATACGCAGTATTTT.

This clonotype was seen a handful of times. V is TRBV20-1 and J is TRBJ2-7, with D maybe TRBD2 (5 bases). Per germline, CDR1 DFQATT and CDR2 SNEGSKA (reference sequence). Trimming removed 4 bases from V and 1 base from J, with 8 bases in between. The CDR3 has 12 amino acids. DNA for the CDR3: TGCAGTGCTATGCAGCGGTCCTACGAGCAGTACTTC. Amino acids: CSAMQRSYEQYF.

This clonotype was observed a few times. The gene calls are TRBV7-9 and TRBJ1-3, with D perhaps TRBD1 (5 bases). V lost 4 bases to trimming and J lost 1 base, with 8 bases between them. There are 14 residues in the CDR3. From germline, CDR1 is SEHNR and CDR2 FQNEAQ (reference sequence). The CDR3 protein is CASSSDMSGNTIYF. DNA for the CDR3: TGTGCCAGCAGCTCGGACATGTCTGGAAACACCATATATTTT.

The CDR3 is CASSSLTGFSSYEQYF. The DNA of the CDR3 is TGTGCCAGCAGCTCCCTGACAGGGTTCAGCTCCTACGAGCAGTACTTC. The V gene is TRBV2, the J gene TRBJ2-7; 7 positions agree with TRBD1. This CDR3 has 16 residues. Germline V lookup: CDR1 SNHLY, CDR2 FYNNEI. J gave up 0 bases and V 6 bases, and 11 bases lay outside the gene matches.

The genes are TRBV11-2 and TRBJ2-5, with D possibly TRBD1 on 6 matching bases. The CDR3 is 17 residues long. V was trimmed by 0 bases and J by 5 bases, leaving 19 bases between them. Germline-derived CDR1 and CDR2 are SGHAT and FQNNGV. The CDR3 sequence: CASSLDPRGVVWETQYF. CDR3 coding DNA: TGTGCCAGCAGCTTAGATCCCAGGGGCGTCGTTTGGGAGACCCAGTACTTC.

This clonotype was detected a few times. For the CDR3, the DNA is TGTGCCAGCAGTGAACTGGGCGGTGGCAGGGTTAATGAAAAACTGTTTTTT. It encodes CASSELGGGRVNEKLFF. J is TRBJ1-4 and V is TRBV25-1, with D maybe TRBD1 (5 bases). Germline loops: CDR1 MGHDK, CDR2 SYGVNS. The ends were cut back, 2 bases at V and 4 bases at J, with 17 bases in the middle. This CDR3 contains 17 residues.

The V and J genes are TRBV20-1 and TRBJ1-3; D is possibly TRBD1 (5 bases). The CDR3 is 14 amino acids. Germline CDR1 and CDR2: DFQATT and SNEGSKA (reference sequence). The germline V and J ends were trimmed by 6 bases and 0 bases, with 12 bases remaining between them. Here the CDR3 DNA reads TGCAGTGCCCCGGACAACTTCTCTGGAAACACCATATATTTT. Translation: CSAPDNFSGNTIYF.

The rearrangement uses TRBV12-3 or TRBV12-4 and TRBJ1-1; unclear D gene. The V gene lost 6 bases and the J gene lost 0 bases, with 8 bases spanning the gap. The CDR3 runs 13 residues. In nucleotides, the CDR3 is TGTGCCAGCAGAGAGCAGGTGAACACTGAAGCTTTCTTT. Residues: CASREQVNTEAFF.

This clonotype was seen only a few times. The chain links TRBV7-9 to TRBJ2-7; D may match TRBD1 or TRBD2 (5 bases each). The ends were cut back, 4 bases at V and 2 bases at J, with 12 bases in the middle. The germline V gene encodes CDR1 SEHNR and CDR2 FQNEAQ (reference sequence). The CDR3 has 14 residues. DNA for the CDR3: TGTGCCAGCAGCTCCCCGGGACGAGCCTACGAGCAGTACTTC. Its translation: CASSSPGRAYEQYF.

As regards this clonotype: Without the conserved terminal phenylalanine or tryptophan, this CDR3 likely stems from a read error. Because the CDR3's place on the DNA is in doubt, the DNA is left out and the CDR3 is given as listed by TCRdb. The chain combines TRBV6-1 with TRBJ1-1. A total of 9 residues make up the CDR3, ends included. Germline V gives CDR1 MNHNS, CDR2 SASEGT. The CDR3 sequence is CASSEVIPI.

The chain uses TRBV20-1 and TRBJ2-1; possible D gene TRBD1, 5 bases. The J call may be faulty, since TRBJ2-7 better matches the DNA end. The CDR3 totals 13 residues. The germline CDR1 and CDR2 sequences are DFQATT and SNEGSKA (reference sequence). The CDR3 loop is CSARRAGLGEQYF. CDR3 coding DNA: TGCAGTGCTAGAAGGGCAGGGTTGGGGGAGCAGTACTTC.